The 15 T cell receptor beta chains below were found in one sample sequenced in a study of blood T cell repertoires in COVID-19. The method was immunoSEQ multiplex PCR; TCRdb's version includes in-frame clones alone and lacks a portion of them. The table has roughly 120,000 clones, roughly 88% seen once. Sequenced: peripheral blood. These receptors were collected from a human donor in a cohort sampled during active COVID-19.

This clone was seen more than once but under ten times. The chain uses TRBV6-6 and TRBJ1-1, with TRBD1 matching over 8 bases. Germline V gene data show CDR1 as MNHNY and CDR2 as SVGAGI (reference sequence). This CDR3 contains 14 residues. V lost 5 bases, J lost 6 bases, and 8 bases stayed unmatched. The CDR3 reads CASSPRTGYPEAFF. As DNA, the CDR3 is TGTGCCAGCAGTCCAAGGACAGGGTATCCTGAAGCTTTCTTT.

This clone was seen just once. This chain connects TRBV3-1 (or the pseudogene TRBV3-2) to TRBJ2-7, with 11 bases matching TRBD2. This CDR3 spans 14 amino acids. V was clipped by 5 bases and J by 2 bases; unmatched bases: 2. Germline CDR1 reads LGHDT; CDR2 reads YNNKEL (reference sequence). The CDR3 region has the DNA TGTGCCAGCAGCGCGACTAGCGGGACCTACGAGCAGTACTTC. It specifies CASSATSGTYEQYF.

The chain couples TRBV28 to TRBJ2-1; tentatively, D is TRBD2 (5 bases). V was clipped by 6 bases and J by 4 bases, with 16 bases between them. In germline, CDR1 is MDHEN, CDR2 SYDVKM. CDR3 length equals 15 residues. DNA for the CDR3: TGTGCCAGCAGCCCTGGACTGAGCCTATACAATGAGCAGTTCTTC. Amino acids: CASSPGLSLYNEQFF.

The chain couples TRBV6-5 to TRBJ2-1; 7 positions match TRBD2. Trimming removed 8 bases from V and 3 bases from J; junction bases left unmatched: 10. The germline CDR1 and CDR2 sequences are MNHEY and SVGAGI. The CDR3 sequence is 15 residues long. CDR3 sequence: CASGRPRTSYNEQFF. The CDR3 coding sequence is TGTGCCAGCGGTCGCCCCCGGACTAGCTACAATGAGCAGTTCTTC.

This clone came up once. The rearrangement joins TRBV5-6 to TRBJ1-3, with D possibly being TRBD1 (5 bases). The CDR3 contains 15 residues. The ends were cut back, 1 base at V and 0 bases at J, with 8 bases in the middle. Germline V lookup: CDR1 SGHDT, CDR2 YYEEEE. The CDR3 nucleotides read TGTGCCAGCAGCTTGAGGGGATCCTCTGGAAACACCATATATTTT. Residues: CASSLRGSSGNTIYF.

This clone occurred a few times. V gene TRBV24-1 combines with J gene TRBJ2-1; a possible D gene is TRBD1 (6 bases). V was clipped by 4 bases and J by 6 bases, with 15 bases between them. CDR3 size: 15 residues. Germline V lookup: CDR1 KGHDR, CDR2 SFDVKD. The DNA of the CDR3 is TGTGCCACCAGTGACCCTGGACAGCCTACCAATGAGCAGTTCTTC. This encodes CATSDPGQPTNEQFF.

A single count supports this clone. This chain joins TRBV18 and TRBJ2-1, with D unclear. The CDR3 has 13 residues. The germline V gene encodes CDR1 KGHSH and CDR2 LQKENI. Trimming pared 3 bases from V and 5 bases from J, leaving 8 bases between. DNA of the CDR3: TGTGCCAGCTCACCGAACTCGAACAATGAGCAGTTCTTC. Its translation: CASSPNSNNEQFF.

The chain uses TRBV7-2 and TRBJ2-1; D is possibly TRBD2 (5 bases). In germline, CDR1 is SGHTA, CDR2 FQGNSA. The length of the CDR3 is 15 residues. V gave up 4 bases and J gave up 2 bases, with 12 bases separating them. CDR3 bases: TGTGCCAGCAGCTCGGGCCCGGGAACCTACAATGAGCAGTTCTTC. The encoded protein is CASSSGPGTYNEQFF.

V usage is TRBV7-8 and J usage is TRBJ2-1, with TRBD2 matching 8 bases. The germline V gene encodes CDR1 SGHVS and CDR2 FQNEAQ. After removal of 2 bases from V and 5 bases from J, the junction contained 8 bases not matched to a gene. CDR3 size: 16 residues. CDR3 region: CASSLRSGRTNNEQFF. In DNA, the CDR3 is TGTGCCAGCAGCTTAAGGAGCGGGAGAACTAACAATGAGCAGTTCTTC.

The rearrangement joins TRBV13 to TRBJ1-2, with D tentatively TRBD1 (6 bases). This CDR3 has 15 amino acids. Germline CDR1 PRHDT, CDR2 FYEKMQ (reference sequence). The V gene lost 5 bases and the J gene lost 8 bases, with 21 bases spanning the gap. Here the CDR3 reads CASSLAVVRGGGYTF. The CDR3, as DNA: TGTGCCAGCAGCCTAGCTGTCGTCAGGGGCGGCGGCTACACCTTC.

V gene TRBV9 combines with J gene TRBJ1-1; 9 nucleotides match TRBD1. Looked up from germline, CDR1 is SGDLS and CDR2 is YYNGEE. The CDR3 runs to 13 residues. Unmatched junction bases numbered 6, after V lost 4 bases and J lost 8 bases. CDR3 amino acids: CASSLYGTGEAFF. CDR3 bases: TGTGCCAGCAGCCTTTATGGGACAGGGGAAGCTTTCTTT.

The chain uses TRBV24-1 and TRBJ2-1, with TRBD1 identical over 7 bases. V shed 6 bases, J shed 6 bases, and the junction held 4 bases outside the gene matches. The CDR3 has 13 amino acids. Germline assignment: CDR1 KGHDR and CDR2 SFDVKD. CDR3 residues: CATSRDSLNEQFF. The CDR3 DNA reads TGTGCCACCAGTAGGGACAGCCTCAATGAGCAGTTCTTC.

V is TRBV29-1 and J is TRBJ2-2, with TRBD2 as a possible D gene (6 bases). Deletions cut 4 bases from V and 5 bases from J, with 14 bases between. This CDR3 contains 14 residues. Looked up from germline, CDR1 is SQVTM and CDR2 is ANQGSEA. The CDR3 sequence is CSVVETSGTGELFF. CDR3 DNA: TGCAGCGTTGTCGAGACTAGTGGTACCGGGGAGCTGTTTTTT.

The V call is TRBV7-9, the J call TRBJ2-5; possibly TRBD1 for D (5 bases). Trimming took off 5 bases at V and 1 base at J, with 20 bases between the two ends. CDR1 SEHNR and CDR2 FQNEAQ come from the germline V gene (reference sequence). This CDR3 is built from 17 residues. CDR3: CASSREYTGQGQETQYF. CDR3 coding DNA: TGTGCCAGCAGCCGTGAGTACACCGGCCAGGGCCAAGAGACCCAGTACTTC.

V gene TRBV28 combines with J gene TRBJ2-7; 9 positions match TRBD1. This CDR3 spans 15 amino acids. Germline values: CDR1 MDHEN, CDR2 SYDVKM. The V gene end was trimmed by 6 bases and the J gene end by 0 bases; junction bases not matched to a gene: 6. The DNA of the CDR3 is TGTGCCAGCAGGGACCAACAGGGGGCCTCCTACGAGCAGTACTTC. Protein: CASRDQQGASYEQYF.